These 20 T cell receptor beta chains came from one sample sequenced in a study of CD8 T cells in Susac syndrome. Random hexamers were used to reverse transcribe the RNA input (about 0.45 to 1 ug). TCRdb used MiXCR to reprocess the immunoSEQ multiplex PCR reads, holding one entry per CDR3 protein. The data contain 200,000 or so distinct CDR3 sequences, more than 85% of them singletons. Sequenced material: CD8+ T cells from PBMCs. The receptors here all came from a human donor with Susac syndrome.

In its sample, this clonotype was seen once. V and J are TRBV12-3 or TRBV12-4 and TRBJ2-7; D remains ambiguous. Trimming took off 5 bases at V and 2 bases at J, with 16 bases between the two ends. This CDR3 comprises 15 residues. The CDR3 region is CASSTSVEITYEQYF. CDR3 DNA sequence: TGTGCCAGCAGTACATCCGTAGAGATAACCTACGAGCAGTACTTC.

V usage is TRBV7-8 and J usage is TRBJ2-1; 10 bases line up with TRBD2. Germline V lookup: CDR1 SGHVS, CDR2 FQNEAQ. The CDR3 extends over 17 amino acids. V dropped 0 bases and J dropped 9; count of bases not matched to a gene: 11. The CDR3 DNA follows: TGTGCCAGCAGCTTAGCCCTAGCGGGAGTTGACGACCGTGAGCAGTTCTTC. Translation: CASSLALAGVDDREQFF.

This clonotype has just one count. The chain combines TRBV24-1 with TRBJ2-3, with 9 bases aligning to TRBD1. Germline loops: CDR1 KGHDR, CDR2 SFDVKD. The CDR3 runs to 14 residues. V shed 5 bases and J 5 bases; nucleotides not matched to a gene: 4. The DNA for the CDR3 is TGTGCCACCAGTGTTGGGACAGGGATAGATACGCAGTATTTT. Translation: CATSVGTGIDTQYF.

The V and J genes are TRBV7-9 and TRBJ2-1; TRBD1 aligns across 8 bases. V gave up 3 bases and J gave up 7 bases; unmatched junction bases: 11. Germline values: CDR1 SEHNR, CDR2 FQNEAQ (reference sequence). This CDR3 is 16 amino acids long. The CDR3 sequence: CASSFDSDRVRNEQFF. The CDR3 bases are TGTGCCAGCAGCTTTGATTCGGACAGGGTTCGGAATGAGCAGTTCTTC.

V and J are TRBV6-5 and TRBJ2-1; D is undetermined. The CDR3 runs to 13 residues. V dropped 6 bases and J dropped 8 bases, with 14 bases sitting between them. CDR1 is MNHEY, CDR2 SVGAGI, per germline. Here the CDR3 DNA reads TGTGCCAGCAGATCAGGTGGTGGGTATGAGCAGTTCTTC. Translated: CASRSGGGYEQFF.

The chain couples TRBV19 to TRBJ2-1; a weak D match, TRBD2 (6 bases). V was trimmed by 4 bases and J by 4 bases, leaving 11 bases between them. There are 14 residues in the CDR3. CDR1 LNHDA and CDR2 SQIVND come from the germline V gene (reference sequence). This CDR3 is CASSKTSGYNEQFF. In nucleotides, the CDR3 is TGTGCCAGTAGTAAGACTAGTGGGTACAATGAGCAGTTCTTC.

The chain combines TRBV5-1 with TRBJ2-7; 7 bases agree with TRBD2. The CDR3 is 16 residues long. CDR1 SGHRS and CDR2 YFSETQ come from the germline V gene. Trimming cost V 4 bases and J 0 bases; bases outside gene matches: 10. The chain's CDR3 is CASSPSRSGNSYEQYF. The CDR3 DNA reads as TGCGCCAGCAGCCCTTCCCGCAGCGGGAACTCCTACGAGCAGTACTTC.

The chain links TRBV12-3 or TRBV12-4 to TRBJ2-6; a weak D match, TRBD1 (6 bases). Trimming removed 11 bases from V and 0 bases from J, with 11 bases in between. There are 14 residues in the CDR3. The CDR3 is CALGQHSGANVLTF. The CDR3 nucleotides read TGTGCCCTAGGACAGCACTCTGGGGCCAACGTCCTGACTTTC.

The chain has TRBV19 and TRBJ1-5; possibly TRBD1 for D (5 bases). Germline-derived CDR1 and CDR2 are LNHDA and SQIVND (reference sequence). This CDR3 contains 16 residues. V was cut by 3 bases and J by 4 bases, with 16 bases left in between. The CDR3 is CASSMYRGGGNQPQHF. The CDR3 DNA is TGTGCCAGTAGTATGTACCGCGGGGGAGGGAATCAGCCCCAGCATTTT.

The rearrangement joins TRBV7-8 to TRBJ1-5; no firm D call. CDR1 SGHVS and CDR2 FQNEAQ come from the germline V gene. This CDR3 is 14 amino acids long. V lost 5 bases to trimming and J lost 6 bases, with 14 bases between them. The CDR3 DNA reads as TGTGCCAGCAGCCTCCAGGAGCGGGGTCAGCCCCAGCATTTT. Protein sequence: CASSLQERGQPQHF. The entire variable domain, with the rest obtained from reference TRBV7-8 and TRBJ1-5, is as follows: GAGVSQSPRYKVAKRGQDVALRCDPISGHVSLFWYQQALGQGPEFLTYFQNEAQLDKSGLPSDRFFAERPEGSVSTLKIQRTQQEDSAVYLCASSLQERGQPQHFGDGTRLSIL.

The gene calls are TRBV27 and TRBJ2-3; possibly TRBD1 or TRBD2 for D (5 bases each). In germline, CDR1 is MNHEY, CDR2 SMNVEV (reference sequence). CDR3 length equals 13 residues. V was clipped by 8 bases and J by 3 bases, with 12 bases between them. CDR3 loop: CASSGRRTDTQYF. CDR3 sequence (DNA): TGTGCCAGCTCGGGACGGAGGACAGATACGCAGTATTTT.

The chain combines TRBV27 with TRBJ2-5; D remains ambiguous. CDR1 and CDR2 from the germline V gene are MNHEY and SMNVEV (reference sequence). The CDR3 contains 13 residues. Trimming stripped 3 bases from V and 3 bases from J, with 8 bases between. The DNA of the CDR3 is TGTGCCAGCAGTTTTGGTAATGAAGAGACCCAGTACTTC. Protein sequence: CASSFGNEETQYF.

The gene calls are TRBV9 and TRBJ2-1; 11 bases map to TRBD2. V lost 4 bases, J lost 9 bases, and 9 bases stayed unmatched. Germline assignment: CDR1 SGDLS and CDR2 YYNGEE. CDR3 length: 15 residues. The CDR3 DNA sequence: TGTGCCAGCAGCTCTCCTACTAGCGGGGGCGTTGAGCAGTTCTTC. It codes for CASSSPTSGGVEQFF.

The CDR3 DNA follows: TGTGCCAGTATCCCGGGCCAACACTACGGTCAGCCCCAGCATTTT. Its translation is CASIPGQHYGQPQHF. V gene TRBV19 combines with J gene TRBJ1-5; D gene unclear. From germline, CDR1 is LNHDA and CDR2 SQIVND (reference sequence). The CDR3 loop spans 15 amino acids. Trimming removed 7 bases at V and 6 bases at J, with 19 bases between.

The chain links TRBV9 to TRBJ2-1, with unresolved D. The CDR3 is 14 amino acids. Germline V gene sequence: CDR1 SGDLS, CDR2 YYNGEE. V was pared by 0 bases and J by 5 bases, with 9 bases between. The CDR3 DNA reads TGTGCCAGCAGCGTAGGGTCCATAAACAATGAGCAGTTCTTC. This encodes CASSVGSINNEQFF.

The DNA of the CDR3 is TGTGCCAGCAGTTTTACAGGCTACGAGCAGTACTTC. Translation gives CASSFTGYEQYF. This chain links TRBV12-3 or TRBV12-4 with TRBJ2-7, with a possible D match to TRBD1 (5 bases). V shed 3 bases and J shed 3 bases, with 6 bases lying between them. There are 12 residues in the CDR3.

The rearrangement joins TRBV4-1 to TRBJ1-2; D gene uncertain. Between the trimmed V and J ends, which lost 0 bases and 0 bases, there was a span of 5 bases. Germline-derived CDR1 and CDR2 are MGHRA and YSYEKL. CDR3 size: 14 residues. Written as DNA, the CDR3 is TGCGCCAGCAGCCAAGAGACCTCTAACTATGGCTACACCTTC. It codes for CASSQETSNYGYTF.

The chain recombines TRBV25-1 with TRBJ2-3; 10 bases are a match to TRBD1. The CDR3 consists of 16 residues. Looked up from germline, CDR1 is MGHDK and CDR2 is SYGVNS. Trimming cost V 5 bases and J 7 bases; bases outside gene matches: 12. CDR3 amino acids: CASSREAGQGPNTQYF. DNA of the CDR3: TGTGCCAGCAGTCGCGAGGCGGGACAGGGGCCAAATACGCAGTATTTT.

V usage is TRBV29-1 and J usage is TRBJ2-3; tentatively, D is TRBD2 (5 bases). V shed 0 bases and J shed 6 bases, with 13 bases lying between them. This CDR3 is 14 amino acids long. CDR1 is SQVTM, CDR2 ANQGSEA, per germline. Here the CDR3 reads CSVEDGSNGDTQYF. The CDR3 DNA reads as TGCAGCGTTGAAGATGGGAGTAATGGGGATACGCAGTATTTT.

This chain uses TRBV7-8 with TRBJ2-5; TRBD1 matches 8 bases. The V and J ends lost 2 bases and 5 bases, in that order; junction bases with no gene match: 13. Germline-derived CDR1 and CDR2 are SGHVS and FQNEAQ. The CDR3 has 17 amino acids. The CDR3 DNA reads as TGTGCCAGCAGCTTATTTAGGAAGGGACAGGAGGAGGAGACCCAGTACTTC. It encodes CASSLFRKGQEEETQYF. Filled out from reference TRBV7-8 and TRBJ2-5, the complete variable domain reads GAGVSQSPRYKVAKRGQDVALRCDPISGHVSLFWYQQALGQGPEFLTYFQNEAQLDKSGLPSDRFFAERPEGSVSTLKIQRTQQEDSAVYLCASSLFRKGQEEETQYFGPGTRLLVL.